This T cell receptor (beta chain) was sequenced in a study of blood T cell repertoires in COVID-19. Study-wide background: Specimens from acute and convalescent COVID-19 originated in the United States, Italy and Spain. In each case, the material was cDNA or gDNA derived from T cells, B-cell-depleted T cells, or PBMCs.

In germline, CDR1 is LGHDT, CDR2 YNNKEL (reference sequence). The ends were cut back, 0 bases at V and 0 bases at J, with 8 bases in the middle. This CDR3 is 16 amino acids long. The Seattle patients joined while their infection was active and were tracked longitudinally afterward. Source study methods: Scientists estimated how many nucleated cells there were by amplifying reference gene primers. The protocol was immunoSEQ multiplex PCR, while the TCRdb copy is restricted to in-frame clones and leaves out a portion. The DNA gave D and trimming, while V, J and clone size come from that table. This sample carries 300,000 to 400,000 clones, roughly 90% of them seen once, and the ten largest clones take roughly 2.8%.

The chain uses TRBV3-1 (or the pseudogene TRBV3-2) and TRBJ1-4; D remains ambiguous. Sequenced sample: peripheral blood. The TCR originated in a woman in her twenties or thirties with COVID-19, enrolled during active disease. The CDR3 loop is CASSQERRATNEKLFF. CDR3 nucleotides: TGTGCCAGCAGCCAAGAGAGGCGAGCAACTAATGAAAAACTGTTTTTT.